The 24 T cell receptor beta chains presented below share a single source sample, sequenced in a study of OX40 agonist ivuxolimab in advanced cancers. Profiled with immunoSEQ multiplex PCR; TCRdb holds only in-frame clones, not every one. The sample consists of approximately 17,000 clones, roughly 80% of them appearing once. The specimen was CD4+ or CD8+ T cells sorted from blood, collected in a trial of the OX40 agonist ivuxolimab. These receptors originate from an adult with an advanced solid tumor such as melanoma, head and neck, liver or kidney cancer.

The chain is built from TRBV4-3 and TRBJ1-2; possible D gene TRBD1, 6 bases. This CDR3 is 16 amino acids long. V was shortened by 0 bases and J by 4 bases, with 15 bases between the two germline ends. Germline V gene sequence: CDR1 LGHNA, CDR2 YSLEER. The chain's CDR3 is CASSQDPSGELYGYTF. The DNA of the CDR3 is TGCGCCAGCAGCCAAGACCCCTCAGGGGAACTCTATGGCTACACCTTC.

The gene calls are TRBV5-1 and TRBJ1-3; D perhaps matches TRBD1 (5 bases). The CDR3 length is 20 residues. The germline V gene has CDR1 SGHRS and CDR2 YFSETQ. V was shortened by 0 bases and J by 2 bases, with 24 bases between the two germline ends. The CDR3 DNA reads TGCGCCAGCAGCTTGGATAAACCTGGCGGCAGGGCCATACCTGGAAACACCATATATTTT. This translates into CASSLDKPGGRAIPGNTIYF.

The V call is TRBV5-5, the J call TRBJ2-1; a weak D match, TRBD2 (9 bases). The CDR3 has 17 residues. CDR1 is SGHKS and CDR2 is YYEKEE in the germline V gene (reference sequence). V was shortened by 4 bases and J by 8 bases, with 25 bases between the two germline ends. The CDR3 region has the DNA TGTGCCAGCAGCCCACAGGGGGTGCGGGGGGGCCTGGATGAGCAGTTCTTC. This gives the protein CASSPQGVRGGLDEQFF.

The chain couples TRBV15 to TRBJ2-3; 12 positions agree with TRBD1. In germline, CDR1 is LNHNV, CDR2 YYDKDF (reference sequence). This CDR3 contains 17 residues. V was clipped by 0 bases and J by 6 bases; unmatched bases: 7. As DNA, the CDR3 is TGTGCCACCAGCAGAGATGTTCCGGGACAGGGGGCCGATACGCAGTATTTT. Translating gives CATSRDVPGQGADTQYF. Variable domain in full (rest from reference TRBV15 and TRBJ2-3): DAMVIQNPRYQVTQFGKPVTLSCSQTLNHNVMYWYQQKSSQAPKLLFHYYDKDFNNEADTPDNFQSRRPNTSFCFLDIRSPGLGDTAMYLCATSRDVPGQGADTQYFGPGTRLTVL.

This chain links TRBV4-3 with TRBJ2-1, with D uncertain. Germline CDR1 LGHNA, CDR2 YSLEER. V lost 0 bases, J lost 4 bases, and 13 bases lay in between. The CDR3 runs 16 residues. CDR3 protein: CASSQEGTSLYNEQFF. DNA for the CDR3: TGCGCCAGCAGCCAAGAAGGTACGTCCCTATACAATGAGCAGTTCTTC.

The chain has TRBV27 and TRBJ1-1; D possibly corresponds to TRBD1 (6 bases). The germline CDR1 and CDR2 sequences are MNHEY and SMNVEV (reference sequence). Trimming removed 5 bases from V and 5 bases from J, with 15 bases in between. CDR3 length: 14 residues. CDR3 loop: CASSPGAGVTEAFF. In DNA form, the CDR3 reads TGTGCCAGCAGTCCGGGGGCCGGAGTGACTGAAGCTTTCTTT.

This chain links TRBV6-4 with TRBJ2-7; D is unclear. CDR3 length: 14 amino acids. Germline CDR1 reads MRHNA; CDR2 reads SNTAGT. Trimming left V 3 bases short and J 0 bases short, with 9 bases between. The CDR3 nucleotides read TGTGCCAGCAGTGAAGGGCAGGACTCCTACGAGCAGTACTTC. It translates to CASSEGQDSYEQYF.

The gene calls are TRBV9 and TRBJ1-3, with D perhaps matching TRBD1 (5 bases). V lost 4 bases, J lost 4 bases, and 12 bases lay in between. This CDR3 region has 14 residues. Germline CDR1 and CDR2: SGDLS and YYNGEE. CDR3 in DNA: TGTGCCAGCAGCCCTACGGGGGGAGGAAACACCATATATTTT. This encodes CASSPTGGGNTIYF.

The V call is TRBV30, the J call TRBJ2-2, with 9 bases fitting TRBD1. Germline V CDR1 and CDR2: GTSNPN, SVGIG (reference sequence). The CDR3 contains 16 residues. J was trimmed by 7 bases and V by 1 base; bases with no gene match: 10. This CDR3 is CAWSAWTGDRFGELFF. CDR3 sequence (DNA): TGTGCCTGGAGTGCGTGGACAGGGGATCGGTTCGGGGAGCTGTTTTTT.

The chain carries TRBV29-1 and TRBJ1-2; no firm D call. The germline V gene has CDR1 SQVTM and CDR2 ANQGSEA. The CDR3 has 17 amino acids. V was cut by 0 bases and J by 0 bases, with 17 bases left in between. The CDR3 bases are TGCAGCGTTGAAGATTTTTTCCTCGGAGGTTCTAACTATGGCTACACCTTC. This codes for CSVEDFFLGGSNYGYTF.

The chain couples TRBV7-9 to TRBJ2-6, with D perhaps matching TRBD1 (6 bases). V lost 1 base, J lost 0 bases, and 13 bases lay in between. The CDR3 loop spans 18 amino acids. Germline V gives CDR1 SEHNR, CDR2 FQNEAQ (reference sequence). The chain's CDR3 is CASSLGFLGGSGANVLTF. CDR3 DNA: TGTGCCAGCAGCTTAGGATTCCTAGGGGGCTCTGGGGCCAACGTCCTGACTTTC.

The chain joins TRBV27 to TRBJ1-1; the match to TRBD1 covers 8 bases. Unmatched junction bases numbered 3, after V lost 6 bases and J lost 3 bases. Germline-derived CDR1 and CDR2 are MNHEY and SMNVEV (reference sequence). This CDR3 spans 13 amino acids. Here the CDR3 DNA reads TGTGCCAGCAGGGGGACAGGCGACACTGAAGCTTTCTTT. Amino acid sequence: CASRGTGDTEAFF.

The rearrangement joins TRBV28 to TRBJ2-7, with D possibly TRBD1 on 6 matching bases. The CDR3 extends over 15 amino acids. V lost 5 bases, J lost 5 bases, and 19 bases lay in between. CDR1 and CDR2 (germline): MDHEN, SYDVKM. The CDR3: CASSPLQGSPDEQYF. The CDR3 DNA is TGTGCCAGCAGTCCTTTACAGGGCAGCCCGGACGAGCAGTACTTC.

The gene calls are TRBV20-1 and TRBJ2-1; D ambiguous. The CDR3 is made up of 11 amino acids. Germline CDR1 DFQATT, CDR2 SNEGSKA (reference sequence). V was cut by 2 bases and J by 5 bases, with 4 bases left in between. The CDR3 region is CSARKDNEQFF. The CDR3 DNA is TGCAGTGCTAGAAAGGACAATGAGCAGTTCTTC.

This chain joins TRBV28 and TRBJ2-1, with a tentative D call TRBD1 (5 bases). The CDR3 contains 15 residues. Trimming took off 3 bases at V and 8 bases at J, with 17 bases between the two ends. The germline V gene encodes CDR1 MDHEN and CDR2 SYDVKM. This CDR3 is CASSFGVRVGDEQFF. The CDR3 DNA follows: TGTGCCAGCAGTTTCGGAGTCAGGGTTGGCGATGAGCAGTTCTTC.

The gene calls are TRBV6-4 and TRBJ2-3; the match to TRBD2 covers 10 bases. Germline V gene sequence: CDR1 MRHNA, CDR2 SNTAGT. The CDR3 covers 17 residues. V was clipped by 0 bases and J by 4 bases; unmatched bases: 7. CDR3 DNA sequence: TGTGCCAGCAGTGACTCACCGGAGCGGGGGGGCGCAGATACGCAGTATTTT. Its translation is CASSDSPERGGADTQYF.

The rearrangement uses TRBV9 and TRBJ1-2, with D perhaps TRBD1 (6 bases). This CDR3 spans 15 amino acids. V was pared by 0 bases and J by 4 bases, with 13 bases between. Germline loops: CDR1 SGDLS, CDR2 YYNGEE. The CDR3 sequence: CASSVDLSGAYGYTF. The CDR3 bases are TGTGCCAGCAGCGTAGATCTTTCGGGGGCCTATGGCTACACCTTC.

The chain joins TRBV27 to TRBJ1-3; D ambiguous. Trimming shortened V by 5 bases and J by 4 bases, and 9 bases separated the two germline ends. The CDR3 extends over 13 amino acids. Germline CDR1 and CDR2: MNHEY and SMNVEV (reference sequence). In DNA, the CDR3 is TGTGCCAGCAGTCTCTTAACCGGAAACACCATATATTTT. As protein: CASSLLTGNTIYF.

This chain joins TRBV6-7 and TRBJ1-3, with D tentatively TRBD1 (5 bases). TRBV6-7 qualifies as an ORF whose function is uncertain. This CDR3 is built from 17 residues. V was cut by 2 bases and J by 0 bases, with 14 bases left in between. The CDR3 region is CASSYRMGPPSGNTIYF. The CDR3 nucleotides are TGTGCCAGCAGTTACCGCATGGGGCCTCCCTCTGGAAACACCATATATTTT.

The genes are TRBV6-5 and TRBJ2-7; 8 nucleotides match TRBD1. Germline CDR1 and CDR2: MNHEY and SVGAGI. With V trimmed by 5 bases and J by 5 bases, 5 bases remained unmatched. This CDR3 region has 13 residues. The CDR3: CASSGTGLHEQYF. The CDR3 coding sequence is TGTGCCAGCAGTGGGACAGGACTACACGAGCAGTACTTC.

The CDR3 is CASSIVLNTEAFF. The DNA for the CDR3 is TGTGCCAGTAGTATAGTCTTGAACACTGAAGCTTTCTTT. V usage is TRBV19 and J usage is TRBJ1-1, with no clear D. Trimming took 1 base from V and 0 from J, leaving 3 bases between them. The CDR3 extends over 13 amino acids. Germline V gene lookup returns CDR1 LNHDA and CDR2 SQIVND (reference sequence).

This clone was observed a single time. This rearrangement joins TRBV9 to TRBJ1-5; D not resolved. This CDR3 comprises 14 residues. The germline V gene has CDR1 SGDLS and CDR2 YYNGEE. The V end lost 4 bases, the J end lost 3 bases, and 11 bases lay between the germline ends. As DNA, the CDR3 is TGTGCCAGCAGCCCAGATCAGGTCAATCAGCCCCAGCATTTT. Translating gives CASSPDQVNQPQHF.

The V call is TRBV28, the J call TRBJ1-1, with D possibly being TRBD1 (5 bases). CDR1 and CDR2 from the germline V gene are MDHEN and SYDVKM. The CDR3 consists of 16 residues. The ends were cut back, 7 bases at V and 4 bases at J, with 22 bases in the middle. The chain's CDR3 is CASTPWGLGGSTEAFF. DNA for the CDR3: TGTGCCAGCACCCCCTGGGGTCTTGGGGGGAGCACTGAAGCTTTCTTT.

A note on this clone: A junction end diverges from the germline sequence, so it may reflect a read error. The chain recombines TRBV19 with TRBJ2-7, with D uncertain. Germline loops: CDR1 LNHDA, CDR2 SQIVND (reference sequence). The CDR3 has 11 amino acids. The DNA of the CDR3 is TGTGCCAGTAGCCCCTCCGACGAGCAGTACTTC. Its translation: CASSPSDEQYF.